This TCR beta chain was documented in a study of tumor-infiltrating lymphocytes in primary liver carcinoma. Study conclusions and caveats: Tumors had a significantly higher top-250-clone fraction than blood (p = 0.039). For tumor-adjacent and tumor-blood pairs, overlap was less than that seen for tumor region pairs.

The count of this clonotype is one. What it recognizes is unknown. Germline DNA was also extracted, while the blood RNA originated from unsorted whole blood. Peripheral blood, 3.5 to 4 milliliters, was collected prior to surgery. J was trimmed by 5 bases and V by 6 bases; bases with no gene match: 14. The CDR3 loop spans 16 amino acids. Constant-region priming of around 530 ng total RNA yielded TCR beta cDNA. Three nested multiplex PCR rounds of slightly modified ARM-PCR generated TCR beta libraries. Primers for the first two PCR rounds were TRBV1-TRBV30 forward primers and a C-beta reverse primer (about 9 cycles per round). TCRdb passed the multiplex PCR reads through MiXCR, listing each CDR3 protein once. Among a few hundred thousand distinct CDR3 sequences listed, almost 60% were seen once.

Sequencing was carried out using peripheral blood. The TCR sequence derives from a woman in her twenties or thirties with primary liver carcinoma and hepatitis B virus infection. The V and J genes are TRBV12-3 or TRBV12-4 and TRBJ2-3, with 7 nucleotides matching TRBD2. CDR3 DNA: TGTGCCAGCAGCCAAACTGGCGGGAGACGGGGAGATACGCAGTATTTT. Translating it yields CASSQTGGRRGDTQYF.